The 23 T cell receptor beta chains given below trace back to one sample, sequenced in a study of T-cell memory formation after mild COVID-19. Using its own MiXCR run on the 5' RACE reads, TCRdb lists one record per CDR3 protein. The sample consists of 450,000 or so distinct CDR3 sequences, approximately 25% of them appearing once. What was sequenced was PBMCs or a T cell subset sorted from them (not recorded which). These receptors were taken from an adult woman who had mild COVID-19 (a few samples of this study predate the infection). Cell type and time point are not known.

This clonotype is a singleton in its sample. The gene calls are TRBV12-3 or TRBV12-4 and TRBJ1-1; 7 nucleotides match TRBD1. This CDR3 spans 14 amino acids. V lost 8 bases and J lost 1; bases outside the gene matches: 7. CDR3 loop: CASRGTDENTEAFF. As DNA, the CDR3 is TGTGCCAGCCGAGGGACAGATGAGAACACTGAAGCTTTCTTT.

V is TRBV5-1 and J is TRBJ2-1; TRBD2 matches at 7 bases. The length of the CDR3 is 15 residues. V trimming: 2 bases; J trimming: 5 bases; junction bases outside the gene matches: 7. Germline V CDR1 and CDR2: SGHRS, YFSETQ. CDR3 DNA sequence: TGCGCCAGCAGCTTACTAGCGTCCCGGCACAATGAGCAGTTCTTC. It yields the protein CASSLLASRHNEQFF.

The chain is built from TRBV7-2 and TRBJ1-1; perhaps TRBD1 as D (5 bases). V was trimmed by 5 bases and J by 4 bases, leaving 14 bases between them. Per germline, CDR1 SGHTA and CDR2 FQGNSA. The CDR3 consists of 14 residues. Here the CDR3 reads CASSLRDRSTEAFF. The CDR3 nucleotides are TGTGCCAGCAGCCTCAGGGATAGGAGCACTGAAGCTTTCTTT.

This clonotype has just a few counts. The chain carries TRBV15 and TRBJ2-5, with 12 nucleotides matching TRBD2. Germline CDR1 and CDR2: LNHNV and YYDKDF (reference sequence). The junction had 1 base not matched to a gene; V was cut back by 0 bases and J by 2 bases. The CDR3 length is 16 residues. The CDR3 loop is CATSRELAGGQETQYF. The CDR3 DNA sequence: TGTGCCACCAGCAGAGAACTAGCGGGGGGACAAGAGACCCAGTACTTC.

This rearrangement joins TRBV3-1 to TRBJ2-4; D is ambiguous. The CDR3 has 13 amino acids. CDR1 is LGHDT, CDR2 YNNKEL, per germline (reference sequence). Trimming took 0 bases from V and 6 from J, leaving 6 bases between them. CDR3 amino acids: CASSQDRRNIQYF. The CDR3 nucleotides read TGTGCCAGCAGCCAAGATCGGAGAAACATTCAGTACTTC. The variable domain in full, completed from reference TRBV3-1 and TRBJ2-4, reads DTAVSQTPKYLVTQMGNDKSIKCEQNLGHDTMYWYKQDSKKFLKIMFSYNNKELIINETVPNRFSPKSPDKAHLNLHINSLELGDSAVYFCASSQDRRNIQYFGAGTRLSVL.

This rearrangement joins TRBV15 to TRBJ1-5, with 8 bases lining up with TRBD1. Per the germline V gene, CDR1 is LNHNV and CDR2 is YYDKDF (reference sequence). V lost 9 bases, J lost 1 base, and 2 bases stayed unmatched. The CDR3 contains 13 residues. This CDR3 reads CATTGVSNQPQHF. The CDR3 region has the DNA TGTGCCACGACAGGGGTAAGCAATCAGCCCCAGCATTTT.

V gene TRBV7-3 combines with J gene TRBJ1-1; 8 bases map to TRBD1. Per germline, CDR1 SGHTA and CDR2 FQGTGA. The CDR3 loop spans 16 amino acids. The V gene end was trimmed by 1 base and the J gene end by 3 bases; junction bases not matched to a gene: 7. For the CDR3, the DNA is TGTGCCAGCAGCTTAATGCGGGCCAGGGGGCACACTGAAGCTTTCTTT. Its translation is CASSLMRARGHTEAFF. The full variable domain, completed using reference TRBV7-3 and TRBJ1-1, is GAGVSQTPSNKVTEKGKYVELRCDPISGHTALYWYRQSLGQGPEFLIYFQGTGAADDSGLPNDRFFAVRPEGSVSTLKIQRTERGDSAVYLCASSLMRARGHTEAFFGQGTRLTVV.

CDR3 sequence: CASSSPGSNNEQFF. The DNA of the CDR3 is TGTGCCAGCAGCTCACCGGGATCCAACAATGAGCAGTTCTTC. The chain links TRBV7-2 to TRBJ2-1, with D possibly TRBD2 on 5 matching bases. Germline V gives CDR1 SGHTA, CDR2 FQGNSA. The ends were cut back, 4 bases at V and 5 bases at J, with 12 bases in the middle. The CDR3 totals 14 residues.

The genes are TRBV30 and TRBJ2-6; maybe TRBD1 (6 bases). CDR1 is GTSNPN and CDR2 is SVGIG in the germline V gene (reference sequence). This CDR3 has 14 residues. The V end lost 3 bases, the J end lost 2 bases, and 8 bases lay between the germline ends. The CDR3 is CAWSYRAGANVLTF. The CDR3 nucleotides are TGTGCCTGGAGCTACAGGGCTGGGGCCAACGTCCTGACTTTC.

This clonotype came up a few times. V and J are TRBV7-2 and TRBJ2-3, with 8 bases identical to TRBD1. Germline V CDR1 and CDR2: SGHTA, FQGNSA. Trimming took 3 bases from V and 4 from J; bases not matched to a gene: 12. This CDR3 is built from 17 residues. The CDR3 sequence: CASSFPQGAVRADTQYF. CDR3 nucleotide sequence: TGTGCCAGCAGCTTCCCCCAGGGGGCGGTGAGGGCAGATACGCAGTATTTT. Full variable domain (rest looked up from reference TRBV7-2 and TRBJ2-3): GAGVSQSPSNKVTEKGKDVELRCDPISGHTALYWYRQSLGQGLEFLIYFQGNSAPDKSGLPSDRFSAERTGGSVSTLTIQRTQQEDSAVYLCASSFPQGAVRADTQYFGPGTRLTVL.

The rearrangement uses TRBV4-1 and TRBJ2-1; 11 bases align to TRBD2. The trim removed 1 base at V and 7 bases at J, leaving 9 bases unmatched. Looked up from germline, CDR1 is MGHRA and CDR2 is YSYEKL. The CDR3 has 17 amino acids. Here the CDR3 DNA reads TGCGCCAGCAGCCAAGTTTTAACTAGCGGGGGCAGAAATGAGCAGTTCTTC. This codes for CASSQVLTSGGRNEQFF.

This clonotype was detected only a few times. The chain joins TRBV27 to TRBJ2-7; D possibly corresponds to TRBD2 (5 bases). Germline values: CDR1 MNHEY, CDR2 SMNVEV (reference sequence). The CDR3 is 17 residues long. Between the trimmed V and J ends, which lost 1 base and 2 bases, there was a span of 18 bases. The DNA for the CDR3 is TGTGCCAGCAGTTTATTCGTCGGCGGCGGGCGCGCCTACGAGCAGTACTTC. This codes for CASSLFVGGGRAYEQYF.

The chain recombines TRBV12-3 or TRBV12-4 with TRBJ2-7, with D perhaps TRBD2 (5 bases). The ends were cut back, 1 base at V and 6 bases at J, with 13 bases in the middle. This CDR3 is 14 amino acids long. CDR3 amino acids: CASSLDRGIGEQYF. CDR3 nucleotides: TGTGCCAGCAGTTTAGATCGGGGTATCGGCGAGCAGTACTTC.

This clonotype was recorded a few times. This rearrangement joins TRBV4-3 to TRBJ2-1, with D hard to call. The CDR3 extends over 19 amino acids. CDR1 and CDR2 (germline): LGHNA, YSLEER. Trimming pared 0 bases from V and 2 bases from J, leaving 20 bases between. Here the CDR3 DNA reads TGCGCCAGCAGCCAAGATCATCCGGGCGGCGTAGGCCCCTACAATGAGCAGTTCTTC. As protein: CASSQDHPGGVGPYNEQFF.

The J gene is TRBJ1-1, the V gene TRBV19; TRBD1 agrees at 8 bases. The CDR3 covers 14 residues. V dropped 6 bases and J dropped 1; count of bases not matched to a gene: 4. Looked up from germline, CDR1 is LNHDA and CDR2 is SQIVND (reference sequence). CDR3 nucleotides: TGTGCCAGTAGAAGACAGGGGCCGAACACTGAAGCTTTCTTT. It is translated as CASRRQGPNTEAFF.

The rearrangement links TRBV24-1 to TRBJ2-2, with a tentative D call TRBD2 (6 bases). Per germline, CDR1 KGHDR and CDR2 SFDVKD. Trimming pared 3 bases from V and 1 base from J, leaving 8 bases between. The CDR3 spans 15 residues. CDR3 region: CATSDRDWNTGELFF. Written as DNA, the CDR3 is TGTGCCACCAGTGATCGGGACTGGAACACCGGGGAGCTGTTTTTT.

The V gene is TRBV2, the J gene TRBJ2-3; 7 bases align to TRBD2. The CDR3 spans 16 residues. CDR1 is SNHLY, CDR2 FYNNEI, per germline. V shed 8 bases and J 2 bases; nucleotides not matched to a gene: 13. CDR3 sequence (DNA): TGTGCCAGCCGATCACTAGGGCGGGAGCTCACAGATACGCAGTATTTT. As protein: CASRSLGRELTDTQYF.

The chain couples TRBV29-1 to TRBJ2-5; TRBD2 might be the D (6 bases). V dropped 0 bases and J dropped 1 base, with 6 bases sitting between them. CDR3 length equals 13 residues. Germline values: CDR1 SQVTM, CDR2 ANQGSEA. The CDR3 loop is CSVEEGLQETQYF. In DNA form, the CDR3 reads TGCAGCGTTGAAGAGGGACTCCAAGAGACCCAGTACTTC.

The table lists this clonotype with a few counts. This sequence joins TRBV7-2 and TRBJ2-1; 7 nucleotides line up with TRBD2. V trimming: 7 bases; J trimming: 0 bases; junction bases outside the gene matches: 3. The CDR3 has 14 residues. CDR1 is SGHTA, CDR2 FQGNSA, per germline. This CDR3 is CASMGGSSYNEQFF. CDR3 DNA: TGTGCCAGCATGGGGGGGAGCTCCTACAATGAGCAGTTCTTC.

The sample holds a few counts of this clonotype. The V and J genes are TRBV7-2 and TRBJ1-3, with 7 nucleotides matching TRBD1. V was pared by 4 bases and J by 10 bases, with 10 bases of the junction left unmatched. The CDR3 has 14 amino acids. Germline lookup yields CDR1 SGHTA and CDR2 FQGNSA. The CDR3 region is CASSSEQGSWTIYF. The DNA for the CDR3 is TGTGCCAGCAGCTCAGAACAGGGGAGTTGGACCATATATTTT. Supplemented by reference TRBV7-2 and TRBJ1-3, the full variable domain reads GAGVSQSPSNKVTEKGKDVELRCDPISGHTALYWYRQSLGQGLEFLIYFQGNSAPDKSGLPSDRFSAERTGGSVSTLTIQRTQQEDSAVYLCASSSEQGSWTIYFGEGSWLTVV.

V gene TRBV28 combines with J gene TRBJ2-1, with TRBD2 identical over 8 bases. CDR1 is MDHEN and CDR2 is SYDVKM in the germline V gene. This CDR3 has 13 amino acids. Unmatched junction bases numbered 6, after V lost 4 bases and J lost 10 bases. This CDR3 is CASSSTSASEQFF. CDR3 DNA sequence: TGTGCCAGCAGTTCGACTAGCGCCTCGGAGCAGTTCTTC.

CDR3 DNA sequence: TGCAGCGTTGAAGATCCCGGGACAGGGGGCGTCGATGAGCAGTTCTTC. As protein: CSVEDPGTGGVDEQFF. The chain couples TRBV29-1 to TRBJ2-1; 12 nucleotides match TRBD1. With V trimmed by 0 bases and J by 8 bases, 8 bases remained unmatched. Germline V gene data show CDR1 as SQVTM and CDR2 as ANQGSEA. The CDR3 consists of 16 residues.

The gene calls are TRBV7-8 and TRBJ2-5; D remains ambiguous. Germline values: CDR1 SGHVS, CDR2 FQNEAQ. The CDR3 spans 14 residues. Deletions cut 5 bases from V and 0 bases from J, with 10 bases between. This CDR3 reads CASSPQLYQETQYF. CDR3 bases: TGTGCCAGCAGCCCCCAACTGTACCAAGAGACCCAGTACTTC.